These 26 T cell receptor beta chains came from one sample sequenced in a study of OX40 agonist ivuxolimab in advanced cancers. The protocol was immunoSEQ multiplex PCR, while the TCRdb copy is restricted to in-frame clones and leaves out a portion. The profile shows some 100,000 clones, 84% of them singletons. Material: CD4+ or CD8+ T cells sorted from blood, obtained in a trial of the OX40 agonist ivuxolimab. These receptors all stem from an adult with an advanced solid tumor such as melanoma, head and neck, liver or kidney cancer.

CDR3 region: CASSKPQTYGYTF. The CDR3 DNA reads as TGTGCCAGCAGCAAGCCACAGACATATGGCTACACCTTC. The gene calls are TRBV11-2 and TRBJ1-2; D not certain. This CDR3 has 13 amino acids. Germline V gene lookup returns CDR1 SGHAT and CDR2 FQNNGV. Deletions cut 5 bases from V and 5 bases from J, with 12 bases between.

This sequence joins TRBV28 and TRBJ1-1, with a weak D call TRBD1 (6 bases). This CDR3 is built from 14 residues. Germline CDR1 MDHEN, CDR2 SYDVKM. Trimming removed 6 bases at V and 0 bases at J, with 11 bases between. CDR3 region: CASSSGDMNTEAFF. The CDR3 bases are TGTGCCAGCAGCTCAGGGGACATGAACACTGAAGCTTTCTTT.

The chain has TRBV7-8 and TRBJ1-5; D remains unclear. The CDR3 is 14 residues long. Germline V gene sequence: CDR1 SGHVS, CDR2 FQNEAQ. V was pared by 1 base and J by 2 bases, with 6 bases between. The CDR3 bases are TGTGCCAGCAGCTTAGAGGGCGGCAATCAGCCCCAGCATTTT. Protein: CASSLEGGNQPQHF.

This clone was observed a handful of times. The chain employs TRBV5-1 and TRBJ1-6; D unclear. Germline V gene data show CDR1 as SGHRS and CDR2 as YFSETQ. Trimming took off 0 bases at V and 7 bases at J, with 2 bases between the two ends. The CDR3 totals 12 residues. The CDR3 coding sequence is TGCGCCAGCAGCTTGGGCAATTCACCCCTCCACTTT. Translation gives CASSLGNSPLHF.

V gene TRBV2 combines with J gene TRBJ1-1; 8 positions match TRBD1. V trimming: 6 bases; J trimming: 4 bases; junction bases outside the gene matches: 7. CDR1 and CDR2 from the germline V gene are SNHLY and FYNNEI. There are 14 residues in the CDR3. CDR3 DNA sequence: TGTGCCAGCAGACATAGACAGGGGAGCACTGAAGCTTTCTTT. This translates into CASRHRQGSTEAFF. The variable domain in full, completed from reference TRBV2 and TRBJ1-1, reads EPEVTQTPSHQVTQMGQEVILRCVPISNHLYFYWYRQILGQKVEFLVSFYNNEISEKSEIFDDQFSVERPDGSNFTLKIRSTKLEDSAMYFCASRHRQGSTEAFFGQGTRLTVV.

This clone was detected a few times. The chain uses TRBV18 and TRBJ2-6; D is possibly TRBD2 (6 bases). The CDR3 is made up of 13 amino acids. The V gene's germline CDR1 is KGHSH and CDR2 LQKENI. V lost 10 bases and J 0 bases, leaving 7 bases between the germline ends. The CDR3 loop reads CATGGSGANVLTF. CDR3 DNA sequence: TGTGCCACCGGGGGCTCTGGGGCCAACGTCCTGACTTTC.

Note on this clone: A much larger clone differs by one base, so this may be a read error. This CDR3 is also generated by other DNA sequences in the sample. The chain uses TRBV7-3 and TRBJ1-5, with D unresolved. Germline V gene sequence: CDR1 SGHTA, CDR2 FQGTGA. The V and J ends lost 0 bases and 4 bases respectively, with 4 bases between them. The CDR3 contains 13 residues. This CDR3 is CASSLTGNQPQHF. The CDR3 coding sequence is TGTGCCAGCAGCTTAACAGGAAATCAGCCCCAGCATTTT.

This rearrangement joins TRBV29-1 to TRBJ1-5; 9 bases align to TRBD1. The V and J ends lost 6 bases and 7 bases, in that order; junction bases with no gene match: 4. This CDR3 comprises 12 residues. The germline V gene has CDR1 SQVTM and CDR2 ANQGSEA. DNA of the CDR3: TGCAGCGTACAGGGGGCTGGACAGCCCCAGCATTTT. This encodes CSVQGAGQPQHF. The variable domain in full, with the rest retrieved from reference TRBV29-1 and TRBJ1-5, is SAVISQKPSRDICQRGTSLTIQCQVDSQVTMMFWYRQQPGQSLTLIATANQGSEATYESGFVIDKFPISRPNLTFSTLTVSNMSPEDSSIYLCSVQGAGQPQHFGDGTRLSIL.

The chain carries TRBV7-9 and TRBJ1-2, with TRBD1 identical over 8 bases. Germline CDR1 reads SEHNR; CDR2 reads FQNEAQ (reference sequence). The CDR3 has 19 residues. Unmatched junction bases numbered 15, after V lost 2 bases and J lost 1 base. CDR3: CASSLRTGTGTLSNYGYTF. The CDR3, as DNA: TGTGCCAGCAGCTTACGGACAGGGACAGGAACCCTAAGTAACTATGGCTACACCTTC.

V usage is TRBV7-9 and J usage is TRBJ1-4; 7 nucleotides align to TRBD1. V gave up 2 bases and J gave up 6 bases; unmatched junction bases: 15. The V gene's germline CDR1 is SEHNR and CDR2 FQNEAQ (reference sequence). The CDR3 is 18 amino acids. The CDR3 bases are TGTGCCAGCAGCTTAAGCAGGGACAGCAGGATATCGGATGAAAAACTGTTTTTT. This gives the protein CASSLSRDSRISDEKLFF.

The V and J genes are TRBV19 and TRBJ1-4; 9 nucleotides match TRBD1. CDR1 and CDR2 from the germline V gene are LNHDA and SQIVND (reference sequence). This CDR3 spans 13 amino acids. V lost 7 bases to trimming and J lost 6 bases; unmatched junction nucleotides: 3. Here the CDR3 DNA reads TGTGCCAGTACACAGGGGGCTGATGAAAAACTGTTTTTT. Translation: CASTQGADEKLFF.

This chain links TRBV5-6 with TRBJ2-3; D possibly corresponds to TRBD2 (7 bases). CDR3 length: 15 residues. V lost 4 bases and J lost 5, with 17 bases in between. Germline CDR1 reads SGHDT; CDR2 reads YYEEEE. The CDR3, as DNA: TGTGCCAGCAGCCCTTGGGGGGGGGCTTTAGATACGCAGTATTTT. Protein product: CASSPWGGALDTQYF.

V and J are TRBV6-1 and TRBJ2-6; D gene unclear. Germline CDR1 reads MNHNS; CDR2 reads SASEGT. The CDR3 is 16 amino acids. The germline V and J ends were trimmed by 1 base and 0 bases, with 7 bases remaining between them. The CDR3 protein is CASSEGRSSGANVLTF. The CDR3 DNA is TGTGCCAGCAGTGAAGGCCGGTCCTCTGGGGCCAACGTCCTGACTTTC.

In its sample, this clone was seen a few times. The J gene is TRBJ1-2, the V gene TRBV10-3, with 11 bases lining up with TRBD1. V was pared by 10 bases and J by 4 bases, with 5 bases of the junction left unmatched. In germline, CDR1 is ENHRY, CDR2 SYGVKD. The CDR3 runs 13 residues. The CDR3 nucleotides read TGTGCCACCAAGGGACAGGGGGGCTATGGCTACACCTTC. Residues: CATKGQGGYGYTF.

V usage is TRBV6-1 and J usage is TRBJ1-6, with D possibly matching TRBD1 (5 bases). Germline V lookup: CDR1 MNHNS, CDR2 SASEGT. Trimming removed 2 bases at V and 10 bases at J, with 21 bases between. The CDR3 is 17 residues long. Written as DNA, the CDR3 is TGTGCCAGCAGTGAACAAGGTTGGGGGGGGTCCAGGTCACCCCTCCACTTT. Its translation is CASSEQGWGGSRSPLHF.

To note about this clone: This same CDR3 is encoded by further DNA sequences in the sample. V gene TRBV2 combines with J gene TRBJ2-2; weak D call: TRBD1 (5 bases). CDR1 is SNHLY and CDR2 is FYNNEI in the germline V gene. The germline V and J ends were trimmed by 6 bases and 3 bases, with 5 bases remaining between them. The CDR3 has 12 amino acids. CDR3 bases: TGTGCCAGCAGCAGGGACACCGGGGAGCTGTTTTTT. Amino acids: CASSRDTGELFF. The full variable domain, its missing parts supplied by reference TRBV2 and TRBJ2-2, is EPEVTQTPSHQVTQMGQEVILRCVPISNHLYFYWYRQILGQKVEFLVSFYNNEISEKSEIFDDQFSVERPDGSNFTLKIRSTKLEDSAMYFCASSRDTGELFFGEGSRLTVL.

This chain joins TRBV6-5 and TRBJ1-1; 7 nucleotides align to TRBD1. Germline V gives CDR1 MNHEY, CDR2 SVGAGI. Unmatched junction bases numbered 2, after V lost 2 bases and J lost 2 bases. The CDR3 has 14 amino acids. The CDR3 spells CASSYDRVNTEAFF. As DNA, the CDR3 is TGTGCCAGCAGTTACGACAGGGTCAACACTGAAGCTTTCTTT.

The rearrangement uses TRBV7-2 and TRBJ2-7; no definite D call. V was pared by 5 bases and J by 4 bases, with 9 bases between. Germline V lookup: CDR1 SGHTA, CDR2 FQGNSA. This CDR3 has 12 amino acids. The CDR3 nucleotides read TGTGCCAGCAGCATGACTGGTTACGAGCAGTACGTC. Its protein is CASSMTGYEQYV.

This chain links TRBV30 with TRBJ2-7; D is perhaps TRBD1 or TRBD2 (5 bases each). CDR1 is GTSNPN, CDR2 SVGIG, per germline (reference sequence). The ends were cut back, 3 bases at V and 0 bases at J, with 15 bases in the middle. The CDR3 is 15 amino acids. In DNA, the CDR3 is TGTGCCTGGAGCCCAGGGTGGAGGAGCTCCTACGAGCAGTACTTC. It yields the protein CAWSPGWRSSYEQYF.

The chain carries TRBV6-1 and TRBJ1-1, with D maybe TRBD1 (6 bases). Germline values: CDR1 MNHNS, CDR2 SASEGT. The CDR3 is 13 amino acids. V lost 8 bases, J lost 1 base, and 11 bases lay in between. The CDR3 sequence is CASEQQGNTEAFF. DNA of the CDR3: TGTGCCAGCGAGCAACAGGGGAACACTGAAGCTTTCTTT.

This clone has more than one count but fewer than ten. The V call is TRBV10-3, the J call TRBJ2-7; 9 bases line up with TRBD1. V trimming: 0 bases; J trimming: 5 bases; junction bases outside the gene matches: 5. Germline assignment: CDR1 ENHRY and CDR2 SYGVKD. This CDR3 contains 15 residues. CDR3 protein: CAISESMDRGHEQYV. DNA of the CDR3: TGTGCCATCAGTGAGTCGATGGACAGGGGTCACGAGCAGTACGTC.

The rearrangement joins TRBV28 to TRBJ1-1, with D possibly TRBD1 on 5 matching bases. Between the trimmed V and J ends, which lost 7 bases and 11 bases, there was a span of 17 bases. The length of the CDR3 is 12 residues. The germline gives CDR1 MDHEN, CDR2 SYDVKM. The CDR3 coding sequence is TGTGCCAGCACCCCGGGGGGGTACAAGGCTTTCTTT. Protein sequence: CASTPGGYKAFF.

This chain connects TRBV28 to TRBJ2-7; no clear D gene. This CDR3 is 13 amino acids long. Trimming took off 6 bases at V and 2 bases at J, with 11 bases between the two ends. The germline V gene encodes CDR1 MDHEN and CDR2 SYDVKM. The chain's CDR3 is CASSTGPTYEQYV. The DNA of the CDR3 is TGTGCCAGCAGCACCGGACCGACCTACGAGCAGTACGTC.

This clone has only a few counts. CDR3 in amino acids: CASRLTGKSDSPLHF. Here the CDR3 DNA reads TGTGCCAGCAGGCTGACAGGGAAGAGTGATTCACCCCTCCACTTT. The chain recombines TRBV6-5 with TRBJ1-6, with 7 bases identical to TRBD1. The junction had 10 bases not matched to a gene; V was cut back by 6 bases and J by 8 bases. CDR1 and CDR2 from the germline V gene are MNHEY and SVGAGI. This CDR3 has 15 amino acids.

The chain couples TRBV2 to TRBJ1-4, with D perhaps TRBD1 (5 bases). This CDR3 spans 16 amino acids. The germline V and J ends were trimmed by 7 bases and 3 bases, with 18 bases remaining between them. Germline V gene sequence: CDR1 SNHLY, CDR2 FYNNEI. The CDR3 protein is CASTRQTNPANEKLFF. The CDR3 DNA follows: TGTGCCAGCACTAGACAGACAAATCCGGCTAATGAAAAACTGTTTTTT.

V gene TRBV5-1 combines with J gene TRBJ1-1, with 7 bases aligning to TRBD1. CDR1 and CDR2 (germline): SGHRS, YFSETQ. With 5 bases clipped from V and 3 bases from J, the junction kept 7 bases outside the gene matches. CDR3 length: 14 amino acids. The CDR3 loop reads CASRPGTADTEAFF. CDR3 nucleotide sequence: TGCGCCAGCAGACCCGGGACAGCAGACACTGAAGCTTTCTTT.